This entry lists 8 T cell receptor beta chains sequenced from one sample in a study of regulatory T cells in long-lasting Graves disease. The time point: newly diagnosed GD, antithyroid drugs for less than 3 months. Researchers made the TCR library from RNA that was extracted from PBMCs. Relying on iRepertoire HTBI primers and Arm-PCR of CDR3 regions, the team built TCR beta libraries. TCRdb passed the multiplex PCR reads through MiXCR, listing each CDR3 protein once. The table has 520,000 or so distinct CDR3 sequences, around 12% seen once; the top ten hold roughly 8.9%. These data also formed part of another study, on T cells in Graves' hyperthyroidism and ophthalmopathy.

The material was peripheral blood mononuclear cells (PBMCs), obtained at new diagnosis, from a patient treated with antithyroid drugs. The receptors were gathered from a woman in her thirties with Graves disease.

This clonotype showed up many times. The rearrangement links TRBV7-9 to TRBJ2-1, with a weak D call TRBD2 (6 bases). Germline V gene sequence: CDR1 SEHNR, CDR2 FQNEAQ (reference sequence). This CDR3 is built from 15 residues. V was cut by 4 bases and J by 1 base, with 11 bases left in between. CDR3 in amino acids: CASSYGSGSYNEQFF. The CDR3, as DNA: TGTGCCAGCAGCTATGGCAGCGGGTCCTACAATGAGCAGTTCTTC.

The V and J genes are TRBV7-8 and TRBJ1-2; TRBD1 matches 8 bases. V shed 6 bases, J shed 4 bases, and the junction held 10 bases outside the gene matches. The germline V gene has CDR1 SGHVS and CDR2 FQNEAQ. The CDR3 covers 15 residues. As DNA, the CDR3 is TGTGCCAGCAGTTCAACCGGGACAGGACGCTATGGCTACACCTTC. Its translation: CASSSTGTGRYGYTF. Drawing the rest from reference TRBV7-8 and TRBJ1-2, the complete variable domain is GAGVSQSPRYKVAKRGQDVALRCDPISGHVSLFWYQQALGQGPEFLTYFQNEAQLDKSGLPSDRFFAERPEGSVSTLKIQRTQQEDSAVYLCASSSTGTGRYGYTFGSGTRLTVV.

This clonotype has a single count. The V call is TRBV11-2, the J call TRBJ2-1, with TRBD1 matching 9 bases. With 7 bases clipped from V and 7 bases from J, the junction kept 8 bases outside the gene matches. Per germline, CDR1 SGHAT and CDR2 FQNNGV. The CDR3 length is 14 residues. The chain's CDR3 is CASNQGQGRNEQFF. In DNA form, the CDR3 reads TGTGCCAGCAACCAGGGACAGGGTAGGAATGAGCAGTTCTTC.

The table lists this clonotype with many counts. The chain couples TRBV6-2 or TRBV6-3 to TRBJ2-7; D perhaps matches TRBD2 (5 bases). CDR3 length: 13 amino acids. CDR1 is MNHEY, CDR2 SVGEGT, per germline. Trimming pared 6 bases from V and 3 bases from J, leaving 12 bases between. The CDR3 region is CASRAAAYYEQYF. CDR3 sequence (DNA): TGTGCCAGCAGGGCAGCGGCGTACTACGAGCAGTACTTC.

Concerning this clonotype: A far larger clone is one nucleotide away, so this likely arose from a read error. The genes are TRBV11-1 and TRBJ1-2; D gene unclear. The V end lost 5 bases, the J end lost 4 bases, and 14 bases lay between the germline ends. Germline CDR1 SGHAT, CDR2 FQDESV (reference sequence). The CDR3 contains 14 residues. The CDR3 loop reads CASSTQDGPYGYTF. CDR3 nucleotides: TGTGCCAGCAGCACTCAGGACGGACCCTATGGCTACACCTTC.

The table lists this clonotype with many counts. This chain links TRBV6-2 or TRBV6-3 with TRBJ1-1; unclear D gene. V lost 2 bases to trimming and J lost 11 bases, with 12 bases between them. Germline V gene lookup returns CDR1 MNHEY and CDR2 SVGEGT. CDR3 length: 12 residues. Here the CDR3 reads CASSYGRLWAFF. The DNA of the CDR3 is TGTGCCAGCAGTTACGGGCGCCTGTGGGCTTTCTTT.

At least ten counts were recorded for this clonotype. The chain couples TRBV6-1 to TRBJ2-3, with 11 bases that match TRBD1. Germline-derived CDR1 and CDR2 are MNHNS and SASEGT. The CDR3 runs 14 residues. V was clipped by 5 bases and J by 5 bases; unmatched bases: 3. The CDR3, as DNA: TGTGCCAGCAGTCGGACAGGGGGCGAAGATACGCAGTATTTT. Its protein product is CASSRTGGEDTQYF.

This clonotype was seen a few times. The chain has TRBV20-1 and TRBJ2-7; D not resolved. V was cut by 3 bases and J by 2 bases, with 11 bases left in between. The CDR3 runs 13 residues. From germline, CDR1 is DFQATT and CDR2 SNEGSKA (reference sequence). CDR3 sequence: CSASYSRTYEQYF. The CDR3 DNA follows: TGCAGTGCTAGTTACTCCAGGACCTACGAGCAGTACTTC.